This T cell receptor beta chain was observed in a study of blood T cells in healthy people across ages. Each donor's blood draw was approximately 10 milliliters of peripheral blood. A remark on this clonotype: Its antigen is as yet unknown.

J gave up 1 base and V 3 bases, and 5 bases lay outside the gene matches. Germline values: CDR1 LGHDT, CDR2 YNNKEL (reference sequence). The CDR3 is made up of 18 amino acids. A second PCR of 7 to 11 cycles used a sample-barcoded 5' primer and a J-beta primer mix. TCRdb reprocessed the 5' RACE reads via MiXCR and lists one record per CDR3 protein. This sample carries roughly 1.7 million distinct CDR3 sequences, about 35% of them seen once, and the ten largest clones take roughly 10%. Study conclusions and caveats: The unsorted PBMCs prevented any conclusive comparison of naive versus antigen-experienced cells.

The sequencing sample was made of blood. The sequence was collected from a woman aged 30 to 39 in good health. V and J are TRBV3-1 and TRBJ2-4; 14 nucleotides line up with TRBD2. The CDR3 loop is CASSQGLAGARAKNIQYF. The CDR3 bases are TGTGCCAGCAGCCAGGGACTAGCGGGAGCAAGGGCCAAAAACATTCAGTACTTC.